This T cell receptor (beta chain) is drawn from a study of cytomegalovirus exposure and HLA in healthy donors. This clone occurred once. The PCR contained 60 Vbeta and 13 Jbeta primers. Repertoires were generated with immunoSEQ multiplex PCR, while TCRdb's copy carries only in-frame clones and drops some. The sample lists over 150,000 clones, 75% to 85% occurring once. V was trimmed by 4 bases and J by 8 bases, leaving 17 bases between them. The V gene's germline CDR1 is ENHRY and CDR2 SYGVKD. The CDR3 spans 15 residues. The chain combines TRBV10-3 with TRBJ1-4; no clear D gene. Sequencing was done on a sample of PBMCs. The clonotype comes from a woman aged 50 to 65 in good health and CMV-seropositive. The CDR3 is CAISGEAGGEEKLFF. The DNA of the CDR3 is TGTGCCATCAGTGGAGAGGCAGGAGGAGAGGAAAAACTGTTTTTT.